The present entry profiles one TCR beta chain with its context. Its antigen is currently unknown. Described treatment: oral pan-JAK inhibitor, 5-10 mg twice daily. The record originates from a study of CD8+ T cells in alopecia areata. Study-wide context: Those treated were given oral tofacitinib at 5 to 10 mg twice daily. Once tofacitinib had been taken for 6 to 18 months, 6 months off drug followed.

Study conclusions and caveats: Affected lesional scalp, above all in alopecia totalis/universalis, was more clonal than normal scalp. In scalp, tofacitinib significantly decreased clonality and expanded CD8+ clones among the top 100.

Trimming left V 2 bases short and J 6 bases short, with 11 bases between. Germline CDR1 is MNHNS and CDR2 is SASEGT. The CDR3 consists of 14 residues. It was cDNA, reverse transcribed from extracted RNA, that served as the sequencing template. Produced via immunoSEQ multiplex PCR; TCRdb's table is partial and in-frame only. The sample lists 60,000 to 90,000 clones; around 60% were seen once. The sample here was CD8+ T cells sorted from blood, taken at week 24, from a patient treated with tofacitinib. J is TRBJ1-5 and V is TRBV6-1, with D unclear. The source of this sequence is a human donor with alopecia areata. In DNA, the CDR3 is TGTGCCAGCAGTGAAAGGGTAATGGGTCAGCCCCAGCATTTT. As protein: CASSERVMGQPQHF.